The entry below describes one T cell receptor (beta chain). Clones were sequenced by immunoSEQ multiplex PCR, and TCRdb holds only the in-frame ones, with some missing. In the table there are about 99,000 clones, around 88% of which are singletons. The sample comes from a study of blood T cell repertoires in COVID-19. Study in general: Sources were T cells, B-cell-depleted T cells, or PBMCs; the material itself was cDNA or gDNA.

This CDR3 is built from 14 residues. V shed 2 bases and J shed 6 bases, with 14 bases lying between them. The germline V gene encodes CDR1 SGHTA and CDR2 FQGNSA. The chain carries TRBV7-2 and TRBJ2-7, with a tentative D call TRBD2 (5 bases). The TCR comes from a human donor in a cohort sampled during active COVID-19. Sequenced sample: peripheral blood. As DNA, the CDR3 is TGTGCCAGCAGCTTAACGAGGGTTGACCTCGAGCAGTACTTC. It translates to CASSLTRVDLEQYF.